This TCR beta chain was sequenced during a study of blood T cell repertoires in COVID-19. Looked up from germline, CDR1 is MDHEN and CDR2 is SYDVKM. J lost 2 bases, V lost 5 bases, and 11 bases had no gene match. The CDR3 is 16 amino acids. How the authors handled the data: Estimation of nucleated cell counts relied on the amplification of reference gene primers. Measured with immunoSEQ multiplex PCR; TCRdb has only the in-frame clones, and not every one. Clone size and V and J calls were adopted from that table, with D and trimming inferred from the DNA. This table has around 260,000 clones, approximately 87% appearing once.

This clonotype originated in a woman aged 45-60 years with acute or convalescent COVID-19. The V gene is TRBV28, the J gene TRBJ1-2, with 7 bases fitting TRBD1. Sample: peripheral blood. The CDR3 DNA sequence: TGTGCCAGCAGTCGTCCCTCGGACAGGAGCAACTATGGCTACACCTTC. Protein: CASSRPSDRSNYGYTF.